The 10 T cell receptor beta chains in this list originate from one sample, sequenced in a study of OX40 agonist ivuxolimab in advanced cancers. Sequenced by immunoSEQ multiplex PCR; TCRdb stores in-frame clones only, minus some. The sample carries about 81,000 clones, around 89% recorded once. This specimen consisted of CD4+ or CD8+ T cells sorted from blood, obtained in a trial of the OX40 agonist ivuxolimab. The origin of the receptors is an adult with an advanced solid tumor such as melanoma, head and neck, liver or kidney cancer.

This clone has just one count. The CDR3 here is CASSPGLVGGQETQYF. For the CDR3, the DNA is TGCGCCAGCAGCCCGGGACTAGTGGGGGGGCAAGAGACCCAGTACTTC. The chain is built from TRBV5-1 and TRBJ2-5; TRBD2 agrees at 8 bases. The CDR3 extends over 16 amino acids. Germline V gene lookup returns CDR1 SGHRS and CDR2 YFSETQ. The ends lost 4 bases at V and 2 bases at J; junction bases unmatched: 10. The full variable domain, rest sourced from reference TRBV5-1 and TRBJ2-5, is KAGVTQTPRYLIKTRGQQVTLSCSPISGHRSVSWYQQTPGQGLQFLFEYFSETQRNKGNFPGRFSGRQFSNSRSEMNVSTLELGDSALYLCASSPGLVGGQETQYFGPGTRLLVL.

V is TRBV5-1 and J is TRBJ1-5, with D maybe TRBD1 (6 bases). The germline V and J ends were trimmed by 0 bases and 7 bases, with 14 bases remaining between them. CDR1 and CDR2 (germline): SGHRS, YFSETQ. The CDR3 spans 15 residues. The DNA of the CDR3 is TGCGCCAGCAGCTTGGACGGACAGTCTGACCAGCCCCAGCATTTT. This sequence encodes CASSLDGQSDQPQHF.

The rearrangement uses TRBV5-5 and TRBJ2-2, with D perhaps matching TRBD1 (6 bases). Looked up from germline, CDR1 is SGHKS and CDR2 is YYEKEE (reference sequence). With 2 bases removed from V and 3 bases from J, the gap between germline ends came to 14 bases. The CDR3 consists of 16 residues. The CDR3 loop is CASSFLGAFYTGELFF. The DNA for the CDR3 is TGTGCCAGCAGCTTTTTGGGGGCATTTTACACCGGGGAGCTGTTTTTT.

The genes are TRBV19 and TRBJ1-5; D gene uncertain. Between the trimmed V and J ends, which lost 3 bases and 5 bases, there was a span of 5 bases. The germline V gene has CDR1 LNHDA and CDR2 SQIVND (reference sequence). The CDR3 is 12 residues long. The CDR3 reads CASSMSDQPQHF. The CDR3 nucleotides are TGTGCCAGTAGTATGTCAGATCAGCCCCAGCATTTT.

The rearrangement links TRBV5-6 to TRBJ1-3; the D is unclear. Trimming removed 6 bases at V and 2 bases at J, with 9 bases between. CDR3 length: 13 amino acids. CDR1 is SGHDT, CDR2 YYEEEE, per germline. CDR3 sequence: CASNGRAGNTIYF. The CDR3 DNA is TGTGCCAGCAACGGAAGGGCTGGAAACACCATATATTTT. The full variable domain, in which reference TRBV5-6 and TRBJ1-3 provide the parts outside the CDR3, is DAGVTQSPTHLIKTRGQQVTLRCSPKSGHDTVSWYQQALGQGPQFIFQYYEEEERQRGNFPDRFSGHQFPNYSSELNVNALLLGDSALYLCASNGRAGNTIYFGEGSWLTVV.

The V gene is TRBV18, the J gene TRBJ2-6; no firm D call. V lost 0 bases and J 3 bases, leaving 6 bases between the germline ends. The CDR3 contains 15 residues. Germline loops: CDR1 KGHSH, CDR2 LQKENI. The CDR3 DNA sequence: TGTGCCAGCTCACCACCGATCGATGGGGCCAACGTCCTGACTTTC. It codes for CASSPPIDGANVLTF.

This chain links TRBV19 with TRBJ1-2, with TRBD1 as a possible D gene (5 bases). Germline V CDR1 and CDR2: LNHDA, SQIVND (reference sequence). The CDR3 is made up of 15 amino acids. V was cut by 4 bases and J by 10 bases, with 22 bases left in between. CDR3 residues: CASSTSHGTQLAYTF. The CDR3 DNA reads TGTGCCAGTAGTACCTCACACGGGACGCAGTTGGCCTACACCTTC.

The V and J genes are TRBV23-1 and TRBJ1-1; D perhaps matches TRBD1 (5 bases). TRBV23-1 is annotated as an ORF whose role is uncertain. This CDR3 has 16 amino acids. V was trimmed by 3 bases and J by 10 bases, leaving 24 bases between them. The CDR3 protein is CASSHTGSGPPKGAFF. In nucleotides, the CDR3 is TGCGCCAGCAGTCACACGGGGTCGGGACCCCCGAAGGGAGCTTTCTTT.

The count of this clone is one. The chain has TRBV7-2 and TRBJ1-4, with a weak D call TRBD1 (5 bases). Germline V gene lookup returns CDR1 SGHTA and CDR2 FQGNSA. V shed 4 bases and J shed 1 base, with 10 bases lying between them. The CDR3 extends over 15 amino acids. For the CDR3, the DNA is TGTGCCAGCAGCTCAGCAGGGCAAACTAATGAAAAACTGTTTTTT. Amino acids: CASSSAGQTNEKLFF. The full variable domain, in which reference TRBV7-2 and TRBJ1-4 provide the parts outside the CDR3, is GAGVSQSPSNKVTEKGKDVELRCDPISGHTALYWYRQSLGQGLEFLIYFQGNSAPDKSGLPSDRFSAERTGGSVSTLTIQRTQQEDSAVYLCASSSAGQTNEKLFFGSGTQLSVL.

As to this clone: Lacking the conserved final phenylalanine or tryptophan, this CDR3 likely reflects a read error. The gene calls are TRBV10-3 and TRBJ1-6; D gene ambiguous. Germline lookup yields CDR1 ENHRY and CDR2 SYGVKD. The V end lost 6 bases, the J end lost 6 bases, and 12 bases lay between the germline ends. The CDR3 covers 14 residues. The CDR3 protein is CAIRSQSGNSPLHL. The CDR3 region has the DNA TGTGCCATCAGGTCTCAGTCTGGTAATTCACCCCTCCACCTT.